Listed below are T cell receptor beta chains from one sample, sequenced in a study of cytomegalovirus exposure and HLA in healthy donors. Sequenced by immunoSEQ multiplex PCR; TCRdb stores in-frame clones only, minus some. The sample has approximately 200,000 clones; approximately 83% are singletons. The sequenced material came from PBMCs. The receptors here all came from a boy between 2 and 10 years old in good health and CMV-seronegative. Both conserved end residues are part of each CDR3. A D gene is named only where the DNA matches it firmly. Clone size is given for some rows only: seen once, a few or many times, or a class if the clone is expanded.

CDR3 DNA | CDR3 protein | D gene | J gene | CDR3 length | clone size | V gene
TGTGCCAGCAGCTTAAGCGGGGGGGCTGGAAATACGCAGTATTTT | CASSLSGGAGNTQYF | TRBD2 | TRBJ2-3 | 15 | NA | TRBV13
TGTGCCAGCATGCCCCAGACTGGCACAGATACGCAGTATTTT | CASMPQTGTDTQYF | NA | TRBJ2-3 | 14 | once | TRBV2
TGTGCCAGCAGCCAACCGACAGGGAGAACTGAAGCTTTCTTT | CASSQPTGRTEAFF | TRBD1 | TRBJ1-1 | 14 | NA | TRBV4-2
TGTGCCATCAGGGCCAGGGGGAACACTGAAGCTTTCTTT | CAIRARGNTEAFF | NA | TRBJ1-1 | 13 | NA | TRBV10-3
TGTGCCAGCAGCTTAGCCACCCCAGGGACCCTCCACTTT | CASSLATPGTLHF | NA | TRBJ1-6 | 13 | NA | TRBV7-9
TGCGCCAGCAGCTTTGGTACAGGGGCAGGGACCCAGTACTTC | CASSFGTGAGTQYF | TRBD1 | TRBJ2-5 | 14 | NA | TRBV5-1
TGTGCCAGCAGCTCGCGGGACAGGCTATACGAGCAGTACTTC | CASSSRDRLYEQYF | TRBD1 | TRBJ2-7 | 14 | NA | TRBV7-2
TGTGCCAGCAGCAAGGACAGGGGGAAAGAAAATGAGCAGTTCTTC | CASSKDRGKENEQFF | TRBD1 | TRBJ2-1 | 15 | NA | TRBV7-3
TGTGCCAGCAGATCCGGGACTAGTAAAACCGGGGAGCTGTTTTTT | CASRSGTSKTGELFF | TRBD2 | TRBJ2-2 | 15 | NA | TRBV6-6
TGTGCCAGCAGCTCGACTAGCGGGGCATACAATGAGCAGTTCTTC | CASSSTSGAYNEQFF | TRBD2 | TRBJ2-1 | 15 | NA | TRBV7-2
TGTGCCAGTAGTAAGGGGACAGCGGACTACGAGCAGTACTTC | CASSKGTADYEQYF | TRBD1 | TRBJ2-7 | 14 | NA | TRBV19